Listed here is a single T cell receptor beta chain. The data stem from a study of blood T cell repertoires in COVID-19. Study information: Both acute and convalescent COVID-19 samples were obtained from the United States, Italy and Spain. Sample material is recorded as cDNA or gDNA derived from T cells, B-cell-depleted T cells, or PBMCs.

The assay was immunoSEQ multiplex PCR, and TCRdb's table has in-frame clones only and misses some. In the table there are around 190,000 clones, 70% to 90% of which are singletons. Trimming removed 3 bases from V and 5 bases from J; junction bases left unmatched: 7. The CDR3 covers 14 residues. CDR1 and CDR2 from the germline V gene are DFQATT and SNEGSKA (reference sequence). This clonotype was sampled from a man in his late teens or twenties who had recovered from COVID-19. This chain links TRBV20-1 with TRBJ2-1, with 7 bases lining up with TRBD2. Material: peripheral blood. CDR3 coding DNA: TGCAGTGCTAGTGGCGCTAGCGGAGACAATGAGCAGTTCTTC. Amino acids: CSASGASGDNEQFF.